A few counts support the clone carrying this TCR beta chain. Its antigen is undetermined. This record belongs to a study of vaccination effects on CD4 cells after COVID-19. Across the study: Post-vaccine sample collection fell at a median of 72 days after the second dose.

V was clipped by 3 bases and J by 0 bases, with 9 bases between them. The CDR3 has 15 residues. The germline CDR1 and CDR2 sequences are LNHDA and SQIVND (reference sequence). Before sequencing, viral peptide pools were used by the ViraFEST assay to expand antigen-specific CD4+ T cells. It was after approximately 11 days of culture that CD4+ T cells were isolated. Each participant was given two doses of one vaccine (BNT162b2 or mRNA-1273). Half-medium exchanges with IL-2 medium took place on days 3 and 7. Assay: immunoSEQ multiplex PCR; the TCRdb copy retains only in-frame clones and omits some. The profile shows fewer than 40,000 clones, roughly four fifths of them singletons.

The rearrangement joins TRBV19 to TRBJ1-5; no definite D call. The material was CD4+ T cells from PBMCs cultured with HCoV-NL63 spike peptides, obtained after COVID-19 vaccination. The clonotype originates from a human donor who received a COVID-19 vaccine. Some clones in this sample may be carry-over from other donors' samples. CDR3 coding DNA: TGTGCCAGTAGTATGTCGGGGAATAGCAATCAGCCCCAGCATTTT. Protein product: CASSMSGNSNQPQHF.